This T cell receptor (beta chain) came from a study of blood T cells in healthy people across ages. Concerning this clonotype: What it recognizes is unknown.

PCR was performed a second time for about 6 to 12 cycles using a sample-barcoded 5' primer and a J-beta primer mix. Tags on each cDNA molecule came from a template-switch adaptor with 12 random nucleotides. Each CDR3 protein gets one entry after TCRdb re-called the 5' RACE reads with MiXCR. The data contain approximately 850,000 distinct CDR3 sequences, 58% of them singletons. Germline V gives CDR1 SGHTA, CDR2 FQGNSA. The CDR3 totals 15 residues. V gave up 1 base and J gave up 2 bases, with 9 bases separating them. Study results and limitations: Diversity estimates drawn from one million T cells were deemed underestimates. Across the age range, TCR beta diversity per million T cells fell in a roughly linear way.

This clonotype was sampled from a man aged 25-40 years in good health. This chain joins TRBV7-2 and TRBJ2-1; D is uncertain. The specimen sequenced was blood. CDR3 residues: CASSLGSIPYNEQFF. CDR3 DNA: TGTGCCAGCAGCTTAGGGTCAATCCCCTACAATGAGCAGTTCTTC.